This paragraph covers one T cell receptor beta chain sequence. As yet, its antigen is unknown. This sample is drawn from a study of OX40 agonist ivuxolimab in advanced cancers. On the study more broadly: The dose of intravenous ivuxolimab that patients received every 2 weeks ranged from 0.01 to 10 mg/kg. At 65% to 85% male, the cohort had a mean age of around 56 years, ranging from about 20 to 79. Study findings and constraints: Expanded clones tended on average to be more numerous among CD8+ T cells than CD4+.

The ends were cut back, 2 bases at V and 7 bases at J, with 8 bases in the middle. Per germline, CDR1 MNHNY and CDR2 SVGAGI (reference sequence). The CDR3 consists of 13 residues. The method was immunoSEQ multiplex PCR; TCRdb's version includes in-frame clones alone and lacks a portion of them. The data show 31,000 or so clones, approximately 87% seen once. This chain joins TRBV6-6 and TRBJ1-4; no firm D call. The input for sequencing was CD4+ or CD8+ T cells sorted from blood, taken in a trial of the OX40 agonist ivuxolimab. This receptor was obtained from an adult with an advanced solid tumor such as melanoma, head and neck, liver or kidney cancer. CDR3 sequence: CASSYTSGEKLFF. The CDR3 DNA follows: TGTGCCAGCAGTTACACGTCTGGTGAAAAACTGTTTTTT.